Each of the 32 T cell receptor beta chains below was sequenced from the same sample in a study of blood T cells in healthy people across ages. The authors ran a second PCR of roughly 7 to 11 cycles using a sample-barcoded 5' primer and a J-beta primer mix. Via MiXCR, TCRdb re-called the 5' RACE reads, giving one row per CDR3 protein. The sample lists 540,000 or so distinct CDR3 sequences; 20% to 30% were seen once. These data also formed part of another study, on T cells of mothers and their children.

The sequencing input was blood. These receptors were collected from a boy between 5 and 17 years old in good health.

DNA for the CDR3: TGTGCCAGCAGCCCAGGGGGCGTGCAGTTCTTC. Amino acids: CASSPGGVQFF. The chain links TRBV28 to TRBJ2-1; 8 nucleotides match TRBD1. The germline gives CDR1 MDHEN, CDR2 SYDVKM. V was pared by 6 bases and J by 12 bases, with 4 bases of the junction left unmatched. The CDR3 consists of 11 residues.

The rearrangement uses TRBV2 and TRBJ1-5; D not resolved. Trimming shortened V by 1 base and J by 4 bases, and 11 bases separated the two germline ends. This CDR3 region has 15 residues. CDR1 SNHLY and CDR2 FYNNEI come from the germline V gene. The CDR3 DNA reads as TGTGCCAGCAGTGAAGGACCGCCAGGAAATCAGCCCCAGCATTTT. Translation gives CASSEGPPGNQPQHF.

V and J are TRBV4-1 and TRBJ2-5, with D uncertain. The V end was cut by 3 bases, the J end by 4 bases, with 21 bases between. Germline lookup yields CDR1 MGHRA and CDR2 YSYEKL. The CDR3 is 17 amino acids. The CDR3 here is CASSQDPAARWIETQYF. The CDR3 DNA is TGCGCCAGCAGCCAGGACCCCGCGGCCCGATGGATAGAGACCCAGTACTTC.

This clonotype was found a few times. The chain employs TRBV6-2 or TRBV6-3 and TRBJ2-1; 13 bases line up with TRBD2. The end of the DNA fits TRBJ2-7 better, so the J call may be wrong. The CDR3 spans 14 residues. Germline V gene data show CDR1 as MNHEY and CDR2 as SVGEGT. The CDR3 nucleotides are TGTGCCAGCAGAACTAGCGGGAGGGGATTCGAGCAGTACTTC. It yields the protein CASRTSGRGFEQYF.

V is TRBV3-1 and J is TRBJ1-6; D is undetermined. V was clipped by 1 base and J by 4 bases, with 5 bases between them. Looked up from germline, CDR1 is LGHDT and CDR2 is YNNKEL (reference sequence). This CDR3 comprises 14 residues. CDR3 nucleotides: TGTGCCAGCAGCCAAGGAAATTATAATTCACCCCTCCACTTT. It translates to CASSQGNYNSPLHF.

This clonotype showed up just a few times. This chain links TRBV2 with TRBJ1-2; 7 bases align to TRBD1. CDR1 is SNHLY and CDR2 is FYNNEI in the germline V gene. Trimming took 1 base from V and 2 from J; bases not matched to a gene: 1. The CDR3 runs to 14 residues. The CDR3 sequence: CASSEVGQNYGYTF. The DNA of the CDR3 is TGTGCCAGCAGTGAAGTGGGACAGAACTATGGCTACACCTTC.

This clonotype has more than one count but fewer than ten. The chain recombines TRBV27 with TRBJ2-5; D is uncertain. Per the germline V gene, CDR1 is MNHEY and CDR2 is SMNVEV (reference sequence). This CDR3 spans 13 amino acids. V shed 4 bases and J shed 11 bases, with 17 bases lying between them. The CDR3 coding sequence is TGTGCCAGCAGTTCTGGACCGGCGCTAGAGCAGTACTTC. It encodes CASSSGPALEQYF.

The chain couples TRBV20-1 to TRBJ2-5; the D is unclear. TRBJ2-7 explains the end of the DNA better; the J call may be wrong. This CDR3 is built from 18 residues. The germline gives CDR1 DFQATT, CDR2 SNEGSKA (reference sequence). This chain's CDR3 is CSASYPGSQIGFRAEQYF. The DNA of the CDR3 is TGCAGTGCTAGCTACCCAGGCAGTCAAATAGGCTTTAGAGCCGAGCAGTACTTC.

This clonotype was found many times. The chain combines TRBV5-1 with TRBJ2-5; TRBD2 matches at 8 bases. The CDR3 covers 14 residues. Germline V CDR1 and CDR2: SGHRS, YFSETQ. V dropped 3 bases and J dropped 5; count of bases not matched to a gene: 6. The CDR3 spells CASSSPGLDETQYF. The CDR3 bases are TGCGCCAGCAGCTCGCCGGGACTAGATGAGACCCAGTACTTC. Supplemented by reference TRBV5-1 and TRBJ2-5, the full variable domain reads KAGVTQTPRYLIKTRGQQVTLSCSPISGHRSVSWYQQTPGQGLQFLFEYFSETQRNKGNFPGRFSGRQFSNSRSEMNVSTLELGDSALYLCASSSPGLDETQYFGPGTRLLVL.

This chain joins TRBV6-2 or TRBV6-3 and TRBJ2-5; possibly TRBD1 for D (5 bases). V dropped 0 bases and J dropped 0 bases, with 20 bases sitting between them. The CDR3 is 19 amino acids. CDR1 and CDR2 from the germline V gene are MNHEY and SVGEGT. The CDR3 DNA reads TGTGCCAGCAGTTACTCGTTTACAGAGAGTGGGGCCCACCAAGAGACCCAGTACTTC. It is translated as CASSYSFTESGAHQETQYF.

This clonotype was counted only a few times. This chain joins TRBV6-2 or TRBV6-3 and TRBJ2-5, with 11 bases aligning to TRBD2. With the DNA end fitting TRBJ2-1 better, the J assignment may be wrong. The CDR3 consists of 17 residues. Germline V gene sequence: CDR1 MNHEY, CDR2 SVGEGT. CDR3 coding DNA: TGTGCCAGCAGTCCCGGCCGACTAGCGGGATTATCCCATGAGCAGTTCTTC. Its translation: CASSPGRLAGLSHEQFF.

The sample holds a few counts of this clonotype. The chain employs TRBV28 and TRBJ1-5; the D is unclear. V lost 6 bases to trimming and J lost 1 base, with 19 bases between them. The CDR3 extends over 17 amino acids. Germline V gene sequence: CDR1 MDHEN, CDR2 SYDVKM. For the CDR3, the DNA is TGTGCCAGCAGCCGGTGGGAGCTCTGGGCCAGCAATCAGCCCCAGCATTTT. Translating gives CASSRWELWASNQPQHF.

The genes are TRBV7-9 and TRBJ2-5; the D is unclear. The CDR3 spans 14 residues. V lost 1 base and J 3 bases, leaving 9 bases between the germline ends. CDR1 SEHNR and CDR2 FQNEAQ come from the germline V gene (reference sequence). The CDR3 sequence is CASSLVSSEETQYF. The CDR3 DNA sequence: TGTGCCAGCAGCTTAGTTAGCTCCGAAGAGACCCAGTACTTC. The complete variable domain, with remaining parts taken from reference TRBV7-9 and TRBJ2-5, reads DTGVSQNPRHKITKRGQNVTFRCDPISEHNRLYWYRQTLGQGPEFLTYFQNEAQLEKSRLLSDRFSAERPKGSFSTLEIQRTEQGDSAMYLCASSLVSSEETQYFGPGTRLLVL.

The rearrangement uses TRBV4-1 and TRBJ2-3; D is ambiguous. Per the germline V gene, CDR1 is MGHRA and CDR2 is YSYEKL. CDR3 length equals 12 residues. Trimming removed 5 bases at V and 6 bases at J, with 9 bases between. The CDR3 sequence: CASSSTSDTQYF. The CDR3 nucleotides are TGCGCCAGCAGCTCGACTTCCGATACGCAGTATTTT.

This clonotype showed up just a few times. The chain uses TRBV5-5 and TRBJ2-3; D is undetermined. CDR1 is SGHKS, CDR2 YYEKEE, per germline (reference sequence). CDR3 size: 13 residues. Trimming pared 5 bases from V and 5 bases from J, leaving 12 bases between. CDR3 amino acids: CASSSFIEDTQYF. The CDR3 DNA is TGTGCCAGCAGTTCTTTCATAGAAGATACGCAGTATTTT.

This clonotype appeared many times. The CDR3 nucleotides are TGTGCCAGCAGCCATGACAACTATGGCTACACCTTC. Encoded protein: CASSHDNYGYTF. The rearrangement uses TRBV6-5 and TRBJ1-2; D uncertain. Trimming cost V 6 bases and J 2 bases, with 7 bases left between them. This CDR3 contains 12 residues. Germline V gene data show CDR1 as MNHEY and CDR2 as SVGAGI.

A few counts support this clonotype. CDR3 nucleotides: TGTGCCAGCAGCCAAGTTTTATCTTCACCCCTCCACTTT. It codes for CASSQVLSSPLHF. The chain carries TRBV3-1 and TRBJ1-6; D gene unclear. V shed 1 base and J shed 9 bases, with 7 bases lying between them. CDR3 size: 13 residues. Germline V gene sequence: CDR1 LGHDT, CDR2 YNNKEL (reference sequence).

This chain joins TRBV11-3 and TRBJ2-1; D is perhaps TRBD1 (5 bases). V lost 5 bases and J 0 bases, leaving 14 bases between the germline ends. The germline V gene encodes CDR1 SGHNT and CDR2 YENEEA. The CDR3 is 16 residues long. The CDR3 DNA follows: TGTGCCAGCAGCAGATCAGGGTTGGGCTCCTACAATGAGCAGTTCTTC. This codes for CASSRSGLGSYNEQFF.

There are many counts of this clonotype. The rearrangement joins TRBV28 to TRBJ2-7; D could derive from TRBD1 or TRBD2 (5 bases each). This CDR3 has 12 residues. Per the germline V gene, CDR1 is MDHEN and CDR2 is SYDVKM. V was trimmed by 7 bases and J by 3 bases, leaving 10 bases between them. CDR3 sequence: CASTPGGYEQYF. CDR3 DNA: TGTGCCAGCACCCCTGGGGGCTACGAGCAGTACTTC.

The gene calls are TRBV20-1 and TRBJ2-1; D may correspond to TRBD1 or TRBD2 (5 bases each). Germline V lookup: CDR1 DFQATT, CDR2 SNEGSKA (reference sequence). The CDR3 is 17 residues long. V dropped 3 bases and J dropped 7 bases, with 25 bases sitting between them. Here the CDR3 reads CSARPLEGCEKGNEQFF. The CDR3 coding sequence is TGCAGTGCTAGGCCCCTAGAGGGCTGCGAGAAGGGGAATGAGCAGTTCTTC.

This clonotype has just a few counts. V gene TRBV28 combines with J gene TRBJ1-4; possibly TRBD1 for D (5 bases). Trimming removed 3 bases at V and 7 bases at J, with 12 bases between. Germline CDR1 MDHEN, CDR2 SYDVKM. This CDR3 is built from 14 residues. The CDR3 coding sequence is TGTGCCAGCAGTTTCCAGGGACGTATTGAAAAACTGTTTTTT. Amino acids: CASSFQGRIEKLFF. Combining the CDR3 with reference TRBV28 and TRBJ1-4 gives the whole variable domain DVKVTQSSRYLVKRTGEKVFLECVQDMDHENMFWYRQDPGLGLRLIYFSYDVKMKEKGDIPEGYSVSREKKERFSLILESASTNQTSMYLCASSFQGRIEKLFFGSGTQLSVL.

V gene TRBV2 combines with J gene TRBJ2-1; 16 bases align to TRBD2. The V and J ends lost 5 bases and 8 bases, in that order; junction bases with no gene match: 6. The CDR3 loop spans 16 amino acids. Germline V gene data show CDR1 as SNHLY and CDR2 as FYNNEI. DNA for the CDR3: TGTGCCAGCAGTTCGGGACTAGCGGGAGGGATAGATGAGCAGTTCTTC. It yields the protein CASSSGLAGGIDEQFF.

There are a few counts of this clonotype. The V call is TRBV27, the J call TRBJ2-7, with 12 bases identical to TRBD2. The germline gives CDR1 MNHEY, CDR2 SMNVEV (reference sequence). After removal of 6 bases from V and 2 bases from J, the junction contained 11 bases not matched to a gene. The CDR3 is 17 residues long. The CDR3, as DNA: TGTGCCAGCAGCACACTACAGACTAGCGGGAGCCCCTACGAGCAGTACTTC. It specifies CASSTLQTSGSPYEQYF.

This chain connects TRBV9 to TRBJ2-7; perhaps TRBD1 as D (6 bases). V was shortened by 1 base and J by 0 bases, with 11 bases between the two germline ends. The CDR3 contains 15 residues. CDR1 and CDR2 (germline): SGDLS, YYNGEE. CDR3 amino acids: CASSVSPTGSYEQYF. The CDR3 DNA follows: TGTGCCAGCAGCGTAAGTCCGACAGGCTCCTACGAGCAGTACTTC.

The J gene is TRBJ2-7, the V gene TRBV3-1; D not certain. The ends were cut back, 1 base at V and 7 bases at J, with 11 bases in the middle. The CDR3 is 13 amino acids. Germline V lookup: CDR1 LGHDT, CDR2 YNNKEL (reference sequence). The CDR3 DNA reads TGTGCCAGCAGCCAAGTCGGATTGGGTGAGCAGTACTTC. Translation gives CASSQVGLGEQYF.

The chain joins TRBV28 to TRBJ2-7, with D perhaps TRBD1 (6 bases). V was cut by 6 bases and J by 10 bases, with 19 bases left in between. The CDR3 has 13 amino acids. The V gene's germline CDR1 is MDHEN and CDR2 SYDVKM. The CDR3 DNA sequence: TGTGCCAGCAGGACCTTCTTACAGGGAGATCAGTACTTC. This gives the protein CASRTFLQGDQYF.

The V gene is TRBV6-2 or TRBV6-3, the J gene TRBJ2-3; perhaps TRBD1 as D (6 bases). V shed 6 bases and J shed 8 bases, with 12 bases lying between them. This CDR3 is built from 12 residues. Germline lookup yields CDR1 MNHEY and CDR2 SVGEGT. The CDR3 DNA sequence: TGTGCCAGCAGCTCTACAGGGATTACGCAGTATTTT. Amino acid sequence: CASSSTGITQYF.

This clonotype was detected a few times. V gene TRBV7-6 combines with J gene TRBJ2-1, with 14 bases identical to TRBD2. This CDR3 is 16 amino acids long. The germline V gene encodes CDR1 SGHVS and CDR2 FNYEAQ. The ends lost 4 bases at V and 7 bases at J; junction bases unmatched: 6. The CDR3 reads CASSSRLAGGPNEQFF. CDR3 DNA: TGTGCCAGCAGCTCCCGACTAGCGGGAGGGCCGAATGAGCAGTTCTTC. Using reference TRBV7-6 and TRBJ2-1 for the parts outside the CDR3, the full variable domain is GAGVSQSPRYKVTKRGQDVALRCDPISGHVSLYWYRQALGQGPEFLTYFNYEAQQDKSGLPNDRFSAERPEGSISTLTIQRTEQRDSAMYRCASSSRLAGGPNEQFFGPGTRLTVL.

DNA for the CDR3: TGTGCCAGCAGTTTCGCAGGGGCTCCTTACGAGCAGTACTTC. It yields the protein CASSFAGAPYEQYF. The gene calls are TRBV27 and TRBJ2-7, with a possible D match to TRBD1 (6 bases). Per the germline V gene, CDR1 is MNHEY and CDR2 is SMNVEV (reference sequence). The CDR3 is 14 amino acids. With 3 bases removed from V and 4 bases from J, the gap between germline ends came to 13 bases.

This clonotype was found a few times. The chain uses TRBV18 and TRBJ1-1; D unresolved. Germline assignment: CDR1 KGHSH and CDR2 LQKENI. V was cut by 4 bases and J by 3 bases, with 9 bases left in between. The CDR3 spans 13 residues. CDR3 region: CASSRPKDTEAFF. In DNA, the CDR3 is TGTGCCAGCTCACGACCCAAGGACACTGAAGCTTTCTTT.

V and J are TRBV7-9 and TRBJ2-3; TRBD1 aligns across 9 bases. The germline gives CDR1 SEHNR, CDR2 FQNEAQ (reference sequence). J was trimmed by 6 bases and V by 5 bases; bases with no gene match: 12. The CDR3 runs 16 residues. Here the CDR3 reads CASSPRGQGVRDTQYF. The CDR3 bases are TGTGCCAGCAGCCCCAGGGGACAGGGAGTTCGTGATACGCAGTATTTT.

The table lists this clonotype with many counts. The rearrangement joins TRBV20-1 to TRBJ2-7; maybe TRBD2 (6 bases). CDR3 size: 11 residues. Germline V gene sequence: CDR1 DFQATT, CDR2 SNEGSKA (reference sequence). V dropped 5 bases and J dropped 9 bases, with 14 bases sitting between them. This CDR3 is CSAGTLAGQYF. CDR3 coding DNA: TGCAGTGCTGGGACTTTGGCCGGGCAGTACTTC.